A single sample gave rise to the 15 T cell receptor beta chains below, sequenced in a study of shared clonotypes between healthy human individuals. Clones were sequenced by immunoSEQ multiplex PCR, and TCRdb holds only the in-frame ones, with some missing. The sample yields 980,000 or so clones, roughly 72% seen once. The material sequenced was memory CD4+ T cells sorted from blood. Sample subset: CD45RA-negative fraction. These receptors were taken from a man between 18 and 35 years old in good health.

J is TRBJ2-1 and V is TRBV11-3; 8 bases are shared with TRBD1. Germline CDR1 SGHNT, CDR2 YENEEA. V trimming: 7 bases; J trimming: 4 bases; junction bases outside the gene matches: 12. The CDR3 sequence is 16 residues long. CDR3: CASTLQGDLAYNEQFF. Written as DNA, the CDR3 is TGTGCCAGCACATTACAGGGGGACCTAGCTTACAATGAGCAGTTCTTC.

V gene TRBV11-2 combines with J gene TRBJ2-7, with 8 bases identical to TRBD1. CDR1 SGHAT and CDR2 FQNNGV come from the germline V gene. Losses at the gene ends were 5 bases for V and 4 bases for J; bases not matched to a gene: 16. The CDR3 extends over 17 amino acids. CDR3 loop: CASSPATSGGSGYEQYF. As DNA, the CDR3 is TGTGCCAGCAGCCCCGCAACCTCAGGGGGCAGTGGGTACGAGCAGTACTTC.

V gene TRBV4-3 combines with J gene TRBJ1-6, with D perhaps TRBD1 (5 bases). Germline CDR1 and CDR2: LGHNA and YSLEER. Deletions cut 0 bases from V and 6 bases from J, with 12 bases between. This CDR3 comprises 16 residues. The CDR3 loop reads CASSQESSGGNSPLHF. The DNA for the CDR3 is TGCGCCAGCAGCCAAGAGAGTTCCGGGGGTAATTCACCCCTCCACTTT.

In its sample, this clone was seen a few times. The J gene is TRBJ1-4, the V gene TRBV4-1; no reliable D call. V was cut by 0 bases and J by 8 bases, with 13 bases left in between. Germline CDR1 reads MGHRA; CDR2 reads YSYEKL. This CDR3 comprises 15 residues. Here the CDR3 reads CASSQEGSGSEKLFF. The CDR3 DNA reads as TGCGCCAGCAGCCAAGAGGGATCGGGATCCGAAAAACTGTTTTTT.

The chain combines TRBV4-2 with TRBJ2-7; 8 positions match TRBD2. V was clipped by 0 bases and J by 5 bases; unmatched bases: 12. CDR1 is LGHNA and CDR2 is YNFKEQ in the germline V gene. There are 17 residues in the CDR3. The DNA for the CDR3 is TGTGCCAGCAGCCAAGATCACACTAGCGGAGGAAAAGACGAGCAGTACTTC. Its protein product is CASSQDHTSGGKDEQYF.

This rearrangement joins TRBV27 to TRBJ2-1, with TRBD2 matching 16 bases. Trimming removed 5 bases from V and 6 bases from J; junction bases left unmatched: 13. This CDR3 is 19 amino acids long. Per the germline V gene, CDR1 is MNHEY and CDR2 is SMNVEV (reference sequence). The CDR3 loop reads CASSTGTSGGVSRFNEQFF. The DNA for the CDR3 is TGTGCCAGCAGTACCGGGACTAGCGGGGGGGTGTCTCGATTCAATGAGCAGTTCTTC.

This clone was seen repeatedly, ten times or more. The chain links TRBV7-6 to TRBJ2-7, with D hard to call. This CDR3 contains 13 residues. V lost 1 base and J 7 bases, leaving 11 bases between the germline ends. Looked up from germline, CDR1 is SGHVS and CDR2 is FNYEAQ. The chain's CDR3 is CASSLEERGEQYF. The DNA for the CDR3 is TGTGCCAGCAGCTTAGAAGAAAGAGGAGAGCAGTACTTC.

This chain joins TRBV6-6 and TRBJ1-2, with 10 nucleotides matching TRBD1. The junction had 5 bases not matched to a gene; V was cut back by 6 bases and J by 4 bases. This CDR3 comprises 14 residues. Germline V gene sequence: CDR1 MNHNY, CDR2 SVGAGI (reference sequence). CDR3 loop: CASRPTGGSYGYTF. The CDR3 nucleotides read TGTGCCAGCAGACCGACAGGGGGCAGCTATGGCTACACCTTC.

In DNA, the CDR3 is TGTGCCAGCAGCCGACAGGAGAAGGTCAGGGCCTACGAGCAGTACTTC. Translated, it gives CASSRQEKVRAYEQYF. The chain couples TRBV7-8 to TRBJ2-7; weak D call: TRBD1 (6 bases). Trimming took off 5 bases at V and 2 bases at J, with 19 bases between the two ends. Germline V CDR1 and CDR2: SGHVS, FQNEAQ. The CDR3 covers 16 residues.

This clone was counted a single time. The chain is built from TRBV5-1 and TRBJ1-5; perhaps TRBD1 as D (6 bases). With 4 bases removed from V and 0 bases from J, the gap between germline ends came to 11 bases. Germline V gives CDR1 SGHRS, CDR2 YFSETQ. The CDR3 consists of 15 residues. Here the CDR3 reads CASSMAGDSNQPQHF. CDR3 nucleotide sequence: TGCGCCAGCAGCATGGCAGGGGATAGCAATCAGCCCCAGCATTTT.

This sequence joins TRBV5-1 and TRBJ2-3, with TRBD2 matching over 9 bases. CDR1 is SGHRS, CDR2 YFSETQ, per germline. CDR3 length: 16 residues. The ends lost 2 bases at V and 1 base at J; junction bases unmatched: 5. CDR3 DNA sequence: TGCGCCAGCAGCTTTTTCCCTAGCGGGGGCACAGATACGCAGTATTTT. Protein: CASSFFPSGGTDTQYF. The whole variable domain, remainder taken from reference TRBV5-1 and TRBJ2-3, is KAGVTQTPRYLIKTRGQQVTLSCSPISGHRSVSWYQQTPGQGLQFLFEYFSETQRNKGNFPGRFSGRQFSNSRSEMNVSTLELGDSALYLCASSFFPSGGTDTQYFGPGTRLTVL.

The rearrangement links TRBV13 to TRBJ2-3, with D perhaps TRBD1 or TRBD2 (6 bases each). In germline, CDR1 is PRHDT, CDR2 FYEKMQ (reference sequence). The CDR3 spans 17 residues. The V end lost 5 bases, the J end lost 3 bases, and 21 bases lay between the germline ends. The CDR3 loop is CASSLSGWQGPTDTQYF. In DNA, the CDR3 is TGTGCCAGCAGCCTAAGCGGGTGGCAGGGGCCAACAGATACGCAGTATTTT. Combining the CDR3 with reference TRBV13 and TRBJ2-3 gives the whole variable domain AAGVIQSPRHLIKEKRETATLKCYPIPRHDTVYWYQQGPGQDPQFLISFYEKMQSDKGSIPDRFSAQQFSDYHSELNMSSLELGDSALYFCASSLSGWQGPTDTQYFGPGTRLTVL.

This clone was picked up one time. The rearrangement joins TRBV19 to TRBJ1-4; a possible D gene is TRBD1 (6 bases). Germline values: CDR1 LNHDA, CDR2 SQIVND (reference sequence). The CDR3 consists of 14 residues. The V end was cut by 2 bases, the J end by 5 bases, with 9 bases between. The CDR3 region is CASSIHRENEKLFF. CDR3 coding DNA: TGTGCCAGTAGTATACACAGGGAAAATGAAAAACTGTTTTTT.

The chain couples TRBV7-2 to TRBJ1-5; the D gene is possibly TRBD1 (5 bases). V gave up 3 bases and J gave up 6 bases, with 12 bases separating them. This CDR3 has 14 amino acids. Germline assignment: CDR1 SGHTA and CDR2 FQGNSA. Here the CDR3 reads CASSLGGGGQPQHF. CDR3 coding DNA: TGTGCCAGCAGCTTGGGGGGTGGCGGTCAGCCCCAGCATTTT.

The table lists this clone with a count of one. The chain uses TRBV5-1 and TRBJ2-7; TRBD1 agrees at 8 bases. CDR3 length: 15 residues. The junction had 6 bases not matched to a gene; V was cut back by 0 bases and J by 4 bases. In germline, CDR1 is SGHRS, CDR2 YFSETQ. The CDR3 nucleotides are TGCGCCAGCAGCTTGGCTCGGACAGGGTTTTACGAGCAGTACTTC. It codes for CASSLARTGFYEQYF. Based on the CDR3 plus reference TRBV5-1 and TRBJ2-7, the full variable domain is KAGVTQTPRYLIKTRGQQVTLSCSPISGHRSVSWYQQTPGQGLQFLFEYFSETQRNKGNFPGRFSGRQFSNSRSEMNVSTLELGDSALYLCASSLARTGFYEQYFGPGTRLTVT.